Below, 6 T cell receptor beta chains from the same sample are listed, as sequenced in a study of cytomegalovirus exposure and HLA in healthy donors. PCR amplification relied on 60 Vbeta primers (plus 13 Jbeta primers). The assay was immunoSEQ multiplex PCR, and TCRdb's table has in-frame clones only and misses some. The sample has about 150,000 clones; about 70% are singletons. The sample consisted of PBMCs. Receptors originate from a woman between 40 and 50 years old in good health and CMV-seronegative.

The V call is TRBV2, the J call TRBJ2-1; TRBD2 matches 8 bases. J was trimmed by 4 bases and V by 3 bases; bases with no gene match: 2. Looked up from germline, CDR1 is SNHLY and CDR2 is FYNNEI. This CDR3 contains 14 residues. For the CDR3, the DNA is TGTGCCAGCAGTGAGAGCGGGGGTTACAATGAGCAGTTCTTC. Protein product: CASSESGGYNEQFF.

The rearrangement uses TRBV2 and TRBJ2-7; 9 bases are shared with TRBD2. This CDR3 has 19 amino acids. V shed 1 base, J shed 2 bases, and the junction held 15 bases outside the gene matches. The germline gives CDR1 SNHLY, CDR2 FYNNEI. Written as DNA, the CDR3 is TGTGCCAGCAGTGAAGACCGGTTAGCGGGAGTAGGCGGGACCTACGAGCAGTACTTC. Amino acid sequence: CASSEDRLAGVGGTYEQYF.

The chain has TRBV2 and TRBJ1-4; TRBD1 might be the D (5 bases). CDR1 SNHLY and CDR2 FYNNEI come from the germline V gene. Trimming removed 2 bases from V and 5 bases from J, with 12 bases in between. The CDR3 has 15 amino acids. The CDR3 sequence: CASSESASGNEKLFF. DNA for the CDR3: TGTGCCAGCAGTGAAAGTGCATCAGGGAATGAAAAACTGTTTTTT.

This clone has a handful of counts. The V call is TRBV11-2, the J call TRBJ2-1; 7 positions match TRBD2. CDR3 length: 13 amino acids. CDR1 SGHAT and CDR2 FQNNGV come from the germline V gene. J was trimmed by 8 bases and V by 6 bases; bases with no gene match: 7. CDR3 sequence reads: CASSWTSADEQFF. For the CDR3, the DNA is TGTGCCAGCAGTTGGACTAGTGCGGATGAGCAGTTCTTC.

V usage is TRBV30 and J usage is TRBJ2-7, with a possible D match to TRBD1 (6 bases). Between the trimmed V and J ends, which lost 2 bases and 1 base, there was a span of 12 bases. The CDR3 extends over 14 amino acids. Per germline, CDR1 GTSNPN and CDR2 SVGIG (reference sequence). CDR3 residues: CAWSNGGQSYEQYF. The DNA for the CDR3 is TGTGCCTGGAGTAATGGGGGACAATCCTACGAGCAGTACTTC.

The chain has TRBV5-1 and TRBJ2-5; no clear D. The CDR3 runs 13 residues. The V end lost 0 bases, the J end lost 3 bases, and 6 bases lay between the germline ends. Germline V gene data show CDR1 as SGHRS and CDR2 as YFSETQ. The CDR3 sequence is CASSLGREETQYF. CDR3 sequence (DNA): TGCGCCAGCAGCTTGGGAAGAGAAGAGACCCAGTACTTC.